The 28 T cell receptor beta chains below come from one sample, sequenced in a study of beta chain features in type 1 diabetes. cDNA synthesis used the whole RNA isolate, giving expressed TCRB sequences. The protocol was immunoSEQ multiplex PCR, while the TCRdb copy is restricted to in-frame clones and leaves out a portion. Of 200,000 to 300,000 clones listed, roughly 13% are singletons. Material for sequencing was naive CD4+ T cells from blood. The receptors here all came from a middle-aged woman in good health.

CDR3 DNA: TGTGCCAGCATCAACAGTCCCCTAAGCGGTTCACCCCTCCACTTT. Translated, it gives CASINSPLSGSPLHF. The chain uses TRBV2 and TRBJ1-6; D not certain. Between the trimmed V and J ends, which lost 7 bases and 9 bases, there was a span of 19 bases. Per germline, CDR1 SNHLY and CDR2 FYNNEI. The CDR3 loop spans 15 amino acids.

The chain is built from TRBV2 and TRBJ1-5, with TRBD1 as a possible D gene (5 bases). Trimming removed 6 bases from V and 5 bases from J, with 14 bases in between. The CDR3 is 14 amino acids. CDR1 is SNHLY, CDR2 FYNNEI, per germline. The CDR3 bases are TGTGCCAGCAGAAGGGAGTGGGGGGATCAGCCCCAGCATTTT. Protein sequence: CASRREWGDQPQHF.

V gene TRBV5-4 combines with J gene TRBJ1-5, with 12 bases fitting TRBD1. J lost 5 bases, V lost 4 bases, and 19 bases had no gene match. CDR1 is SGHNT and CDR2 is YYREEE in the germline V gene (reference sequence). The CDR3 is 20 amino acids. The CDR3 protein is CASSLPFGTGGSSKDQPQHF. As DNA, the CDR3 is TGTGCCAGCAGCCTTCCTTTCGGGACAGGGGGCAGTAGTAAGGATCAGCCCCAGCATTTT. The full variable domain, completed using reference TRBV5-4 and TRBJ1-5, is ETGVTQSPTHLIKTRGQQVTLRCSSQSGHNTVSWYQQALGQGPQFIFQYYREEENGRGNFPPRFSGLQFPNYSSELNVNALELDDSALYLCASSLPFGTGGSSKDQPQHFGDGTRLSIL.

CDR3 sequence reads: CASSPGTGWYGYTF. The CDR3 nucleotides read TGTGCCAGCAGCCCGGGGACAGGGTGGTATGGCTACACCTTC. This chain uses TRBV9 with TRBJ1-2, with 9 bases aligning to TRBD1. The CDR3 is 14 residues long. Looked up from germline, CDR1 is SGDLS and CDR2 is YYNGEE. With 4 bases clipped from V and 5 bases from J, the junction kept 6 bases outside the gene matches.

CDR3 in amino acids: CASSLRPGQGNYNEQFF. The CDR3 nucleotides read TGTGCCAGCAGCTTGCGGCCGGGACAGGGGAATTACAATGAGCAGTTCTTC. The chain recombines TRBV7-2 with TRBJ2-1; TRBD1 matches 10 bases. V gave up 3 bases and J gave up 4 bases; unmatched junction bases: 9. Germline V gene sequence: CDR1 SGHTA, CDR2 FQGNSA. The CDR3 has 17 amino acids.

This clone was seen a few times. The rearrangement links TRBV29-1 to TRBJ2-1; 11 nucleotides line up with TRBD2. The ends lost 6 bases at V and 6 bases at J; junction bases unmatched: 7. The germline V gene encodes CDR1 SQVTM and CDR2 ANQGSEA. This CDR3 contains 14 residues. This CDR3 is CSVGLAGVGNEQFF. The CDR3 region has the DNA TGCAGCGTCGGACTAGCGGGTGTAGGCAATGAGCAGTTCTTC.

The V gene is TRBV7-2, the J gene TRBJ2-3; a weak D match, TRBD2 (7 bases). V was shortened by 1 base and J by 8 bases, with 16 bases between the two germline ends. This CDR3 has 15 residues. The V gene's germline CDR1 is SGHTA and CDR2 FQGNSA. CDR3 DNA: TGTGCCAGCAGCTTAGAACCACAGGGAGGGGGTACGCAGTATTTT. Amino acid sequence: CASSLEPQGGGTQYF.

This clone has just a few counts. The CDR3 spells CASSPGQGAQETQYF. DNA for the CDR3: TGCGCCAGCAGCCCCGGACAGGGTGCTCAAGAGACCCAGTACTTC. This chain uses TRBV5-1 with TRBJ2-5, with 8 bases fitting TRBD1. Per the germline V gene, CDR1 is SGHRS and CDR2 is YFSETQ. V lost 4 bases to trimming and J lost 2 bases; unmatched junction nucleotides: 7. CDR3 length: 15 amino acids.

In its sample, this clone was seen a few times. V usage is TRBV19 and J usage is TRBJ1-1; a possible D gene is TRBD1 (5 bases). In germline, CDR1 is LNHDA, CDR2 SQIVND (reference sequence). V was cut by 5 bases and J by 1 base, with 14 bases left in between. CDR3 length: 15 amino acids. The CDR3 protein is CASSVKGSGNTEAFF. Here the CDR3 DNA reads TGTGCCAGTAGTGTAAAGGGGTCAGGGAACACTGAAGCTTTCTTT.

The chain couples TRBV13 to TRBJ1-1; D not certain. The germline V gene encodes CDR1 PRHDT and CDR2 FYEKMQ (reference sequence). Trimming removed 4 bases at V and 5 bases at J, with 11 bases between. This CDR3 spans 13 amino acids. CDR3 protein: CASSSPDSTEAFF. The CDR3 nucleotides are TGTGCCAGCAGCTCCCCCGATAGTACTGAAGCTTTCTTT.

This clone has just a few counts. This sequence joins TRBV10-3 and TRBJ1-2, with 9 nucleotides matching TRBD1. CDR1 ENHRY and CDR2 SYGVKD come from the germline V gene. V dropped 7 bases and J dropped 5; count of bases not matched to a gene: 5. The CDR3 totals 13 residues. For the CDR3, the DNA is TGTGCCATCACCTTGGGACAGGGATATGGCTACACCTTC. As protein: CAITLGQGYGYTF.

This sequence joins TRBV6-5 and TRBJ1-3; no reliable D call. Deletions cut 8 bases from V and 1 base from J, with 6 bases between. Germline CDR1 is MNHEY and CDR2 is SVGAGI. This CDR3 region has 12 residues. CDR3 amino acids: CASSGSGNTIYF. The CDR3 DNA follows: TGTGCCAGCTCGGGATCTGGAAACACCATATATTTT.

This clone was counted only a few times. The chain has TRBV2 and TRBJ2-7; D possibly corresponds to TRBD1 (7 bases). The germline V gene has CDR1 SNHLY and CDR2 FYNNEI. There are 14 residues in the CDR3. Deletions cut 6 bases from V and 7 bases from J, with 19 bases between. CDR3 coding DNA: TGTGCCAGCAGCGGGAGACAACAGGGGAGAGAGCAGTACTTC. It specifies CASSGRQQGREQYF.

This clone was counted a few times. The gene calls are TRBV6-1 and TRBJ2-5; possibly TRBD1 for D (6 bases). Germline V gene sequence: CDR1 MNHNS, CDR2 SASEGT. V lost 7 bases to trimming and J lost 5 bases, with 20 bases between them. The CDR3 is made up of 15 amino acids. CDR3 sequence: CASNFDRPWGETQYF. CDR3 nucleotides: TGTGCCAGCAATTTTGACAGGCCTTGGGGGGAGACCCAGTACTTC.

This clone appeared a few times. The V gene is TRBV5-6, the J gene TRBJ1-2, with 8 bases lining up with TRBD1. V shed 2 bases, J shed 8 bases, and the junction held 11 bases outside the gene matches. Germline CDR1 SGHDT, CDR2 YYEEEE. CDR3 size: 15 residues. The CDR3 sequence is CASSFRPQQGVGYTF. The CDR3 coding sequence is TGTGCCAGCAGCTTTCGCCCCCAACAGGGGGTCGGCTACACCTTC.

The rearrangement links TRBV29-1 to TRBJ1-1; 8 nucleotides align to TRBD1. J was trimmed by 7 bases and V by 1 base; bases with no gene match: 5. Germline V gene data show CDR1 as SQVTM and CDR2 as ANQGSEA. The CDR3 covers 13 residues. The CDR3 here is CSVEVQGASEAFF. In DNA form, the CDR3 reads TGCAGCGTTGAAGTGCAGGGGGCGAGTGAAGCTTTCTTT. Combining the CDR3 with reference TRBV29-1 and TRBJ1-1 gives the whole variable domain SAVISQKPSRDICQRGTSLTIQCQVDSQVTMMFWYRQQPGQSLTLIATANQGSEATYESGFVIDKFPISRPNLTFSTLTVSNMSPEDSSIYLCSVEVQGASEAFFGQGTRLTVV.

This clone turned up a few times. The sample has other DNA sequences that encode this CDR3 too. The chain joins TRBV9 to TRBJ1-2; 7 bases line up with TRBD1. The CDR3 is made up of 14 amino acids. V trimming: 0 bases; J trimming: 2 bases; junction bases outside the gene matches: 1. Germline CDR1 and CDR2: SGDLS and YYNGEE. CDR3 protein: CASSVGTGNYGYTF. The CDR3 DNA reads TGTGCCAGCAGCGTAGGGACAGGCAACTATGGCTACACCTTC.

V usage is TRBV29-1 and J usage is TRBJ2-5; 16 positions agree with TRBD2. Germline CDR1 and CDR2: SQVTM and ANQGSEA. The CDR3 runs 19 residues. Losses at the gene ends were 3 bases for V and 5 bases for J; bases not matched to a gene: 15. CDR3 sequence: CSVEGFHGTSGGARETQYF. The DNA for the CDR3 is TGCAGCGTTGAGGGGTTCCACGGGACTAGCGGGGGGGCCCGGGAGACCCAGTACTTC. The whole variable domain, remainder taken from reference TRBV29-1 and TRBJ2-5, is SAVISQKPSRDICQRGTSLTIQCQVDSQVTMMFWYRQQPGQSLTLIATANQGSEATYESGFVIDKFPISRPNLTFSTLTVSNMSPEDSSIYLCSVEGFHGTSGGARETQYFGPGTRLLVL.

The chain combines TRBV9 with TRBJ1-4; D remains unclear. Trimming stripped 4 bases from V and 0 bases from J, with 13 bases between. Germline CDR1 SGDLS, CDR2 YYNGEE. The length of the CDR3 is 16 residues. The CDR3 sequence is CASSRGQPATNEKLFF. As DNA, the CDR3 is TGTGCCAGCAGCCGCGGGCAACCCGCAACTAATGAAAAACTGTTTTTT.

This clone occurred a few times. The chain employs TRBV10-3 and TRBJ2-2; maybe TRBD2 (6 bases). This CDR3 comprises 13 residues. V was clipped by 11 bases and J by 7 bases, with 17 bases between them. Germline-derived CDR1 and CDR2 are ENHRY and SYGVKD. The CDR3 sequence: CAVLRLVHGELFF. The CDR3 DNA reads TGTGCCGTACTCAGACTAGTCCACGGGGAGCTGTTTTTT.

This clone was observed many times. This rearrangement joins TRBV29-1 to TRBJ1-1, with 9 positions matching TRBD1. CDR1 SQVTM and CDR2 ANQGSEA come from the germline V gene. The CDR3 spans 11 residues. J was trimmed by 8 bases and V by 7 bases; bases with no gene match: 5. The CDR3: CSAGQGSEAFF. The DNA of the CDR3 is TGCAGCGCCGGACAGGGGTCAGAAGCTTTCTTT.

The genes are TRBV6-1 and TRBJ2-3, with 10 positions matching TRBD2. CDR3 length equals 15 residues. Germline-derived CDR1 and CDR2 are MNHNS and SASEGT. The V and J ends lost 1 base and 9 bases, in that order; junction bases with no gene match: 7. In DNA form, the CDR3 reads TGTGCCAGCAGTGAAGATGTAGCGGGAGGAACCACGCAGTATTTT. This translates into CASSEDVAGGTTQYF.

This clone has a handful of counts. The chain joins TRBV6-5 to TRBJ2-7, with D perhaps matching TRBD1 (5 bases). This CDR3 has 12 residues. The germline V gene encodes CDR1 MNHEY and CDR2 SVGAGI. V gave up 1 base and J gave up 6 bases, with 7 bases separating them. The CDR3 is CASSYLGVEQYF. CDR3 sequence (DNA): TGTGCCAGCAGTTACTTAGGGGTCGAGCAGTACTTC.

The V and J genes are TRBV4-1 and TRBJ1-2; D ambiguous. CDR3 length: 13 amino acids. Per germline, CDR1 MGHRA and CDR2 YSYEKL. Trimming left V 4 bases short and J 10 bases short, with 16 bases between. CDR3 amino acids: CASSPGWVFFYTF. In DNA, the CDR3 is TGCGCCAGCAGCCCAGGATGGGTATTTTTCTACACCTTC.

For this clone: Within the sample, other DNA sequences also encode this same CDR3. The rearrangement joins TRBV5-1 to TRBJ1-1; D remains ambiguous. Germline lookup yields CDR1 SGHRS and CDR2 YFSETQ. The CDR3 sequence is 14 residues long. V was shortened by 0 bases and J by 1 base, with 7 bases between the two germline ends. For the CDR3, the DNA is TGCGCCAGCAGCTTGGATCGGGGGAACACTGAAGCTTTCTTT. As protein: CASSLDRGNTEAFF.

CDR3 nucleotides: TGTGCCAGCAGCCATACAGTCCAAGAGACCCAGTACTTC. Amino acids: CASSHTVQETQYF. This rearrangement joins TRBV6-5 to TRBJ2-5; D uncertain. The CDR3 is 13 amino acids. Looked up from germline, CDR1 is MNHEY and CDR2 is SVGAGI. V shed 6 bases and J shed 1 base, with 9 bases lying between them.

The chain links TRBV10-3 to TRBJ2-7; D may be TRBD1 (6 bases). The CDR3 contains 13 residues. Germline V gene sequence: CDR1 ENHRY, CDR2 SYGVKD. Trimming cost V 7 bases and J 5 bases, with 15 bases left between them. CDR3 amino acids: CAIKRGTTDEQYF. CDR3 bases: TGTGCCATCAAGCGAGGGACAACAGACGAGCAGTACTTC.

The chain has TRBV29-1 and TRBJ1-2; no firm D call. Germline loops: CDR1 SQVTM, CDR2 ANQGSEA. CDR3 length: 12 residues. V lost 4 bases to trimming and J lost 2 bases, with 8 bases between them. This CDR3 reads CSVGSGNYGYTF. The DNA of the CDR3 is TGCAGCGTTGGTTCCGGGAACTATGGCTACACCTTC.